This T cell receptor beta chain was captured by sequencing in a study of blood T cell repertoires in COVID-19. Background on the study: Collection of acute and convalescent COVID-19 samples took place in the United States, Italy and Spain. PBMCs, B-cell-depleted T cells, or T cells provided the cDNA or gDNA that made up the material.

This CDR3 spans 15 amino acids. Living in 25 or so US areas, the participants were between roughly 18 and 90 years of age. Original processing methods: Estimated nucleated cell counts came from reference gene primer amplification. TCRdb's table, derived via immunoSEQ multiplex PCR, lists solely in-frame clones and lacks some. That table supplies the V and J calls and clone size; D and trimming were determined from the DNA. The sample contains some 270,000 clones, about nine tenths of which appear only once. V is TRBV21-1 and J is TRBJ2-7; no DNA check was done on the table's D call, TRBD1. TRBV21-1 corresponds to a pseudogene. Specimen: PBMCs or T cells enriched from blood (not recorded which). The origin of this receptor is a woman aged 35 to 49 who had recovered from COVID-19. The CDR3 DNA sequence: TGTGCCAGCAGCAAAGGAAGGACAGGGGAGGACGAGCAGTACTTC. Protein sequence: CASSKGRTGEDEQYF.